This T cell receptor (beta chain) was identified during a study of shared T cell receptors in the human thymus. Generated by immunoSEQ multiplex PCR, the TCRdb table keeps only in-frame clones and is missing some. The sample holds approximately 760,000 clones, approximately 83% seen once. The germline V gene encodes CDR1 SGDLS and CDR2 YYNGEE. V was shortened by 6 bases and J by 6 bases, with 15 bases between the two germline ends. The CDR3 spans 14 residues. The same sample was also studied in work on human thymus T cells. According to that study: The thymus was resected at corrective cardiac surgery. What appeared biased in thymic and blood repertoires was the usage of V and J genes.

The sequence came from a girl under two years old with a congenital heart defect. Sequencing input: thymocytes. This chain uses TRBV9 with TRBJ2-2; D is unresolved. The DNA of the CDR3 is TGTGCCAGCACCCTAAGAGAGGTGGCCGGGGAGCTGTTTTTT. As protein: CASTLREVAGELFF.